The T cell receptor beta chain under discussion was sequenced for a study of T cell responses to AZD1222 COVID-19 vaccine. Study findings and constraints: With dominance at 160-218 and 743-854, vaccine-associated CD4 TCRs spanned spike. Nearly half of spike-specific TCRs reportedly target unmutated variant regions. Donors skewed white British and female; clonal diversity was possibly underestimated. Repertoires were obtained solely post-peak T cell response.

Produced via immunoSEQ multiplex PCR; TCRdb's table is partial and in-frame only. This table has around 100,000 clones, around 90% appearing once. The V end was cut by 4 bases, the J end by 7 bases, with 13 bases between. This CDR3 is 13 amino acids long. Looked up from germline, CDR1 is PRHDT and CDR2 is FYEKMQ (reference sequence). On this clone itself: Its antigen is undetermined.

The sequence was obtained from an adult who received the AZD1222 COVID-19 vaccine. The source material was peripheral blood, sampled 28 days after the second AZD1222 dose. The chain uses TRBV13 and TRBJ1-1; no clear D. The CDR3 sequence: CASSYGLQSEAFF. The CDR3 nucleotides are TGTGCCAGCAGCTACGGGTTACAGAGTGAAGCTTTCTTT.